The present TCR beta chain was sequenced within a study of T cell responses to AZD1222 COVID-19 vaccine (dated by TCRdb to the early 2020s). With respect to the entire study: A total of approximately 230 trial participants underwent TCR sequencing, of whom around 200 received two doses of AZD1222 and 26 received two doses of the MenACWY control vaccine. Trial participants were enrolled by age into 18-55, 56-69 and 70-plus year subgroups, with around 150, 28 and 57 TCR-sequenced participants respectively.

Per the germline V gene, SGHDT is the CDR1 and YYEEEE is the CDR2. Measured from the cysteine to the phenylalanine, the CDR3 is 13 residues long. Just the 39-base CDR3 DNA is kept, in frame starting at base 1. V gives up 1 base and J gives up 4 bases, and the segment between their germline ends measures 6 bases. The CDR3 regions of human TCRbeta chains were analyzed by immunosequencing. In the source study's methods: TCRs in the repertoires were compared against a reference library of SARS-CoV-2-specific TCRs that had been generated with the MIRA antigen-specificity platform. Breadth was defined as the fraction of unique TCRs that were SARS-CoV-2-associated, and depth was defined as the fraction of total T cells that were SARS-CoV-2-associated. Each spike-specific TCR was assigned to its reactive spike region and to a CD4 or CD8 class using the MIRA data. Log10-transformed breadth and depth values were compared by one-way ANOVA with Sidak's multiple comparisons tests. TCRdb took over this immuneACCESS table, retaining in-frame rearrangements with V and J assigned. Such tables are incomplete; in checked studies, under half of the missing clones stem from an unresolved V gene, and the remainder is unexplained. The D gene and trimming were derived from the DNA, and the V and J assignments and clone size from that table. This sample is represented by roughly 140,000 clones; under 95% of them were singletons. Around 2.8% of the sample belongs to the ten largest clones.

What the study reported, not specific to this receptor: Participants were mostly white British and included more females than males, and it was suggested by the authors that clonal diversity may have been underestimated. A significant rise in spike-specific TCR breadth and depth was observed after two AZD1222 doses relative to day 0 and relative to MenACWY recipients. Conclusions about previously exposed vaccinees were limited because only six or seven AZD1222 recipients were SARS-CoV-2 seropositive at baseline. No day 14 peak-response samples were available, so repertoires were characterized only after the peak T cell response. Nearly half of unique spike-specific TCRs reportedly recognized epitopes outside regions mutated in the B.1.351 and B.1.1.7 variants. The 56-69-year group was small, and its depth increase did not reach significance, likely because of low power. CD4 TCRs associated with the vaccine covered the entire spike protein, and the dominant responses were in regions 160-218 and 743-854.

About this clone: Its antigen target is currently unknown. No base quality values were provided; no much bigger clone lies one nucleotide off.

The meaning of the sample's time point label: baseline before first vaccination. Interpreted using the paper, the treatment or condition label stands for: meningococcal conjugate vaccine given as trial control. The vaccinee samples were drawn from two UK trials, COV001 and COV002, one of which was a single-blind randomized controlled phase 2/3 trial testing AZD1222 (ChAdOx1 nCoV-19) in healthy adults. For TCRbeta chain sequencing, PBMC samples from trial participants were taken at day 0 and at day 28 after the second dose. The TCR sequence derives from an adult in good health. The sequence links TRBV5-6 to TRBJ1-5, with the D gene not confidently named. The material sequenced was peripheral blood, taken on day 0 of MenACWY control vaccination. The DNA sequence is TGTGCCAGCAGCTTGTGGGGTAATCAGCCCCAGCATTTT. Its protein reads: CASSLWGNQPQHF.